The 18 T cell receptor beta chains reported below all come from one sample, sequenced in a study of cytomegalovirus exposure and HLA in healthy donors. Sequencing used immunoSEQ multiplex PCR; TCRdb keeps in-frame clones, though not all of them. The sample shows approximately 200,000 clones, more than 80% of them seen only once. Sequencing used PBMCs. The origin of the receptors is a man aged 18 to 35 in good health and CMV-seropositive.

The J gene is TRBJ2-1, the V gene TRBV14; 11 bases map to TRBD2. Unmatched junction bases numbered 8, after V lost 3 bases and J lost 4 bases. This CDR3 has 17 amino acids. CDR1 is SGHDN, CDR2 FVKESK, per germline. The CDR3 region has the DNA TGTGCCAGCAGCCACCCAACTCGACTAGCGGGGTACAATGAGCAGTTCTTC. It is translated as CASSHPTRLAGYNEQFF.

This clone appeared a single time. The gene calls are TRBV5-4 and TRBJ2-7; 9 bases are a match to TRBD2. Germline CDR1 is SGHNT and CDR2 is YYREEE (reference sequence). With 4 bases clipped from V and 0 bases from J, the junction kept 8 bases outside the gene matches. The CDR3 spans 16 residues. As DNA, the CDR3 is TGTGCCAGCAGCATGATGACTAGCGGCAGCTCCTACGAGCAGTACTTC. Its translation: CASSMMTSGSSYEQYF.

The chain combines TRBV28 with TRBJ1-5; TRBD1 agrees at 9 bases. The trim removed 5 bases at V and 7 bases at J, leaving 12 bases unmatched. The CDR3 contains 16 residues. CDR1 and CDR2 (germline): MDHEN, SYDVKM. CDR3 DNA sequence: TGTGCCAGCAGTCAATACCGGGACAGGGTGCAACAGCCCCAGCATTTT. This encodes CASSQYRDRVQQPQHF. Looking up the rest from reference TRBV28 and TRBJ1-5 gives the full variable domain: DVKVTQSSRYLVKRTGEKVFLECVQDMDHENMFWYRQDPGLGLRLIYFSYDVKMKEKGDIPEGYSVSREKKERFSLILESASTNQTSMYLCASSQYRDRVQQPQHFGDGTRLSIL.

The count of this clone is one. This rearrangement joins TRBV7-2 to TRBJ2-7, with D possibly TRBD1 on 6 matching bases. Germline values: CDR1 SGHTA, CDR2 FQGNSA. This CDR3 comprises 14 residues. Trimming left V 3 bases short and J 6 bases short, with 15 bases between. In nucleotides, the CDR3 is TGTGCCAGCAGCTTGAGTCACAGGGATCGCGAGCAGTACTTC. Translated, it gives CASSLSHRDREQYF.

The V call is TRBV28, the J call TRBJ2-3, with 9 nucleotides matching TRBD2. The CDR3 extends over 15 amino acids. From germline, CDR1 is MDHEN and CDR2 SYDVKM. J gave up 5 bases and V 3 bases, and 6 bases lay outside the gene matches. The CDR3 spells CASSFLAGAGDTQYF. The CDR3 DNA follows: TGTGCCAGCAGTTTCTTAGCGGGAGCTGGAGATACGCAGTATTTT.

This chain's CDR3 is CASSLDTGFTEAFF. The CDR3 region has the DNA TGCGCCAGCAGCTTGGATACAGGGTTCACTGAAGCTTTCTTT. V and J are TRBV5-1 and TRBJ1-1; TRBD1 is a possible D gene (6 bases). CDR1 is SGHRS, CDR2 YFSETQ, per germline. This CDR3 has 14 amino acids. The germline V and J ends were trimmed by 0 bases and 4 bases, with 10 bases remaining between them.

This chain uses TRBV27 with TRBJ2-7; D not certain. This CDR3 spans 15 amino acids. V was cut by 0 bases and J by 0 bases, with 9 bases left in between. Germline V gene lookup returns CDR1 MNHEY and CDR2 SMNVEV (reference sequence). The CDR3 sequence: CASSLSAPPSYEQYF. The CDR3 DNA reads TGTGCCAGCAGTTTATCGGCCCCTCCCTCCTACGAGCAGTACTTC.

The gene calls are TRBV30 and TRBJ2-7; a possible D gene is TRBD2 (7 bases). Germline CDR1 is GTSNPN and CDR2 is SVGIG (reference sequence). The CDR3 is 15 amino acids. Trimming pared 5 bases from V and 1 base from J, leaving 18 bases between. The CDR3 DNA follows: TGTGCCTGGGCCGGGGGGCTAGCTCCTTCCTACGAGCAGTACTTC. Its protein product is CAWAGGLAPSYEQYF.

The CDR3, as DNA: TGTGCCAGCAGCGAAACCGGGACAGGTCTTTACGAGCAGTACTTC. Amino acid sequence: CASSETGTGLYEQYF. The chain couples TRBV28 to TRBJ2-7; 8 bases are shared with TRBD1. CDR1 is MDHEN and CDR2 is SYDVKM in the germline V gene. The junction had 11 bases not matched to a gene; V was cut back by 6 bases and J by 4 bases. This CDR3 is 15 amino acids long.

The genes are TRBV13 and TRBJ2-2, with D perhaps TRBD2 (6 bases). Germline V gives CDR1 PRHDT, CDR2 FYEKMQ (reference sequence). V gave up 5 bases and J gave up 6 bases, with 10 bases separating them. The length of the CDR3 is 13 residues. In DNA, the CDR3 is TGTGCCAGCAGCCCCAGGGAGGCCGGGGAGCTGTTTTTT. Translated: CASSPREAGELFF.

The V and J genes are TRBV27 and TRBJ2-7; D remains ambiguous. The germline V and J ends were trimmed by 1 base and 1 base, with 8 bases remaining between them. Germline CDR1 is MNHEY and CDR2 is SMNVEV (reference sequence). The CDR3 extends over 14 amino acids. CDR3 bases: TGTGCCAGCAGTTTATGGGCACGGTCCTACGAGCAGTACTTC. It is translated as CASSLWARSYEQYF.

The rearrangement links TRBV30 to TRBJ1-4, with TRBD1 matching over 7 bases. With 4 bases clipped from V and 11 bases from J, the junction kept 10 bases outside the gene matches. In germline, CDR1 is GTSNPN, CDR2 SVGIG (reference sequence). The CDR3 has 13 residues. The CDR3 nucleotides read TGTGCCTGGACGAGGGAAGGGGGACAGAAACTGTTTTTT. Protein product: CAWTREGGQKLFF.

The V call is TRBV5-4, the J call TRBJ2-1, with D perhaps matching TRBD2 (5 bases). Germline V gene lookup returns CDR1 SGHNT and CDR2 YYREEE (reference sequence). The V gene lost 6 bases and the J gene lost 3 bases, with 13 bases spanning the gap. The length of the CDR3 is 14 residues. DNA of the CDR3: TGTGCCAGCACGGATAGCGTGAGCTACAATGAGCAGTTCTTC. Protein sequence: CASTDSVSYNEQFF.

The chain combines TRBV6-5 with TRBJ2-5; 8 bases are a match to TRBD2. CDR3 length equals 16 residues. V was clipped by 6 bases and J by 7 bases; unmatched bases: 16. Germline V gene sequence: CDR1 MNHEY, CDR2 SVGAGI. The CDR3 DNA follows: TGTGCCAGCAGCTACGGGCCCAGCGGGAGTCTTGCGACCCAGTACTTC. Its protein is CASSYGPSGSLATQYF.

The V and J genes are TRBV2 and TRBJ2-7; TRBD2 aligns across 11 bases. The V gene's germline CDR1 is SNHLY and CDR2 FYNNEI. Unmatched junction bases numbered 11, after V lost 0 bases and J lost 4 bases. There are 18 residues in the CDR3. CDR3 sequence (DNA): TGTGCCAGCAGTGAAGCTCTGACTAGCGGGATTAAAGCTTACGAGCAGTACTTC. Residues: CASSEALTSGIKAYEQYF.

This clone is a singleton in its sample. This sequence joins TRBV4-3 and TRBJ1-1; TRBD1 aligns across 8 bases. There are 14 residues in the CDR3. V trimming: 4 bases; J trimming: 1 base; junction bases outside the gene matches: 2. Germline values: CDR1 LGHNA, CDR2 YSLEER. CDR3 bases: TGCGCCAGCAGCCCCGACAGGGGGAACACTGAAGCTTTCTTT. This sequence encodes CASSPDRGNTEAFF.

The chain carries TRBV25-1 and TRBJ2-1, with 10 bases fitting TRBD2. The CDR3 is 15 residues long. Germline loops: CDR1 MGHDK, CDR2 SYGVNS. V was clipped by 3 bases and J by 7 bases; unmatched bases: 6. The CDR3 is CASSDLAGDGNEQFF. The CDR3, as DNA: TGTGCCAGCAGTGACCTAGCGGGAGACGGGAATGAGCAGTTCTTC.

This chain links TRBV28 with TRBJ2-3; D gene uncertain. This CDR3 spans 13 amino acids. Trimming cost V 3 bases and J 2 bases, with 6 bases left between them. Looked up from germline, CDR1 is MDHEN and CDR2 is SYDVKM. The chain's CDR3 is CASSLGYTDTQYF. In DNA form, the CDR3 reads TGTGCCAGCAGTTTGGGCTACACAGATACGCAGTATTTT.